This TCR beta chain was observed in a study of cytomegalovirus exposure and HLA in healthy donors. Trimming took 5 bases from V and 5 from J; bases not matched to a gene: 6. The CDR3 length is 15 residues. The germline V gene has CDR1 SEHNR and CDR2 FQNEAQ (reference sequence). Points from the study as a whole: The study recorded 150 to 200 TCR beta chains that were cytomegalovirus-associated. Some V segments, TRBV6-2 and TRBV6-3 among them, were indistinguishable and were therefore excluded.

Use of 60 Vbeta and 13 Jbeta primers characterized the PCR. The protocol was immunoSEQ multiplex PCR, while the TCRdb copy is restricted to in-frame clones and leaves out a portion. Of approximately 150,000 clones in the sample, roughly 80% were seen once. About this clone: Its specificity is not known.

This sequence joins TRBV7-9 and TRBJ1-6, with TRBD1 identical over 7 bases. The sample was PBMCs. The sequence came from a woman under 40 in good health and CMV-seropositive. CDR3 sequence: CASSTSTGHNSPLHF. DNA for the CDR3: TGTGCCAGCAGCACGTCGACAGGGCATAATTCACCCCTCCACTTT.